This T cell receptor beta chain originates from a study of blood T cell repertoires in COVID-19. The CDR3 sequence is 17 residues long. From germline, CDR1 is MNHEY and CDR2 SVGEGT. The V segment lost 6 bases and the J segment 5 bases; nucleotides outside the gene matches: 17. Assay used: immunoSEQ multiplex PCR; TCRdb lists only in-frame clones, some missing. The sample holds some 220,000 clones, around 84% seen once. This sequence joins TRBV6-2 or TRBV6-3 and TRBJ2-5; 8 positions agree with TRBD2. The sequenced sample consisted of peripheral blood. The sequence was collected from a woman aged 60-75 years who had recovered from COVID-19. The CDR3 loop reads CASSSGISSGAHETQYF. For the CDR3, the DNA is TGTGCCAGCAGCAGCGGGATTAGTAGCGGGGCTCACGAGACCCAGTACTTC.